Here is one T cell receptor (beta chain) with its context. The J segment lost 6 bases and the V segment lost 3 bases, leaving 7 bases of the junction unmatched. Per the germline V gene, CDR1 is ENHRY and CDR2 is SYGVKD. The CDR3 is made up of 15 amino acids. The entry originates in a study of blood T cell repertoires in COVID-19. Turning to the study itself: Italy, Spain and the United States were the sources of the convalescent and acute COVID-19 samples.

Sequenced by immunoSEQ multiplex PCR; TCRdb stores in-frame clones only, minus some. The top ten hold under 3% of the sample, which has over 100,000 clones, approximately 87% seen once. The sample comprised peripheral blood. The clonotype originates from a man over 45 with active COVID-19. V gene TRBV10-3 combines with J gene TRBJ1-5; TRBD1 matches 8 bases. CDR3 bases: TGTGCCATCAGTGACCGGACAGGGACGGGTCAGCCCCAGCATTTT. Translating gives CAISDRTGTGQPQHF.